The 2 T cell receptor beta chains listed next were all sequenced from one sample in a study of radiotherapy plus CTLA-4 blockade in lung cancer. The table came from immunoSEQ multiplex PCR; TCRdb's copy has only in-frame clones and leaves some out. Of 25,000 to 35,000 clones listed, 79% are singletons. The sequencing used peripheral blood, collected from a patient treated with radiotherapy plus ipilimumab. The receptor set was obtained from a human donor with non-small cell lung cancer that progressed on radiotherapy plus ipilimumab.

The rearrangement links TRBV2 to TRBJ1-4; 10 nucleotides align to TRBD1. Losses at the gene ends were 6 bases for V and 8 bases for J; bases not matched to a gene: 9. Germline CDR1 is SNHLY and CDR2 is FYNNEI. This CDR3 region has 15 residues. The CDR3 here is CASRDIRDRGEKLFF. The CDR3 coding sequence is TGTGCCAGCAGGGACATCCGGGACAGGGGCGAAAAACTGTTTTTT.

This chain joins TRBV19 and TRBJ1-2; D is uncertain. CDR3 length equals 12 residues. The V and J ends lost 6 bases and 4 bases respectively, with 9 bases between them. The germline V gene encodes CDR1 LNHDA and CDR2 SQIVND (reference sequence). The CDR3 region has the DNA TGTGCCAGTAGCCAGCCGCTCTATGGCTACACCTTC. This sequence encodes CASSQPLYGYTF. Looking up the rest from reference TRBV19 and TRBJ1-2 gives the full variable domain: DGGITQSPKYLFRKEGQNVTLSCEQNLNHDAMYWYRQDPGQGLRLIYYSQIVNDFQKGDIAEGYSVSREKKESFPLTVTSAQKNPTAFYLCASSQPLYGYTFGSGTRLTVV.